The clone carrying this TCR beta chain was observed a few times. This specimen belongs to a study of blood T cells in healthy people across ages. The second PCR ran roughly 7 to 12 cycles with a sample-barcoded 5' primer and J-beta primers. TCRdb reprocessed the 5' RACE reads with MiXCR, giving one entry per CDR3 protein. The profile covers around 800,000 distinct CDR3 sequences, with more than 25% appearing a single time and around 3% taken by the ten largest. This sample also appeared in a second study, on T cells of mothers and their children.

The specimen sequenced was blood. The TCR sequence derives from a boy between 10 and 17 years old in good health.

CDR3 sequence: CASSRGASAFF. CDR3 bases: TGTGCCAGCAGCCGCGGAGCGTCAGCGTTCTTC. The chain uses TRBV7-9 and TRBJ2-1; D not certain. The V gene's germline CDR1 is SEHNR and CDR2 FQNEAQ (reference sequence). The ends were cut back, 5 bases at V and 15 bases at J, with 14 bases in the middle. The CDR3 totals 11 residues.